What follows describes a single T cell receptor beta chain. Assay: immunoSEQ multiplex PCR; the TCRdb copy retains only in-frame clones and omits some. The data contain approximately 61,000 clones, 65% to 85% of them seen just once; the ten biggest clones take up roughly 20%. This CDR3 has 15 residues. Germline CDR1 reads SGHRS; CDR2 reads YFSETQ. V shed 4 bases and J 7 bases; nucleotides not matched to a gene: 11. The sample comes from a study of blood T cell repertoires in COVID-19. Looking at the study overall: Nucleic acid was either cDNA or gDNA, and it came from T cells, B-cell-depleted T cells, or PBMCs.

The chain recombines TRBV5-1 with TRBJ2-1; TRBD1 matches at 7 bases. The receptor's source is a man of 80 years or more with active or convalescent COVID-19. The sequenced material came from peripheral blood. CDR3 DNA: TGCGCCAGCAGCGGGCTCACCGGGACAGAGAATGAGCAGTTCTTC. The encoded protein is CASSGLTGTENEQFF.